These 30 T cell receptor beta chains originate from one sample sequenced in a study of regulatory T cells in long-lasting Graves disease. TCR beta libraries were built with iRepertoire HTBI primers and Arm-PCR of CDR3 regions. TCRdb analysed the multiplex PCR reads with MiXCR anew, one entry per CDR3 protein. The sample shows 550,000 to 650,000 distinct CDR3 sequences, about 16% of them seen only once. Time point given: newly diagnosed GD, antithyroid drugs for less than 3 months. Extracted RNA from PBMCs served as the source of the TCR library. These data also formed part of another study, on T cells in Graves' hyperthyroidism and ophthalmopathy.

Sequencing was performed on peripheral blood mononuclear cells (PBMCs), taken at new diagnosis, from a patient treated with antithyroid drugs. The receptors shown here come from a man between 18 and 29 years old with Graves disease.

CDR3 amino acids: CASSLTGWNEQYF. The DNA for the CDR3 is TGTGCCAGCAGCTTAACGGGATGGAACGAGCAGTACTTC. The rearrangement joins TRBV11-2 to TRBJ2-7; a possible D gene is TRBD2 (5 bases). Germline V gives CDR1 SGHAT, CDR2 FQNNGV. V lost 2 bases, J lost 5 bases, and 10 bases lay in between. The length of the CDR3 is 13 residues.

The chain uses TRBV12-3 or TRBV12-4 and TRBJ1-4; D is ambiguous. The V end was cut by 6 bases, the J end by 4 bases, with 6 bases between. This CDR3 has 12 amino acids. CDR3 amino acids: CASRGYNEKLFF. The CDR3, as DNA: TGTGCCAGCAGGGGTTATAATGAAAAACTGTTTTTT.

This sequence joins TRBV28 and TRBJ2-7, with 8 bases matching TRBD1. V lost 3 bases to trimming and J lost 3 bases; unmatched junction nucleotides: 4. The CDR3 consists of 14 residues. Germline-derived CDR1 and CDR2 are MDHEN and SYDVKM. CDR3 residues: CASSLHRGDYEQYF. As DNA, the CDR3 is TGTGCCAGCAGTTTGCACAGGGGGGACTACGAGCAGTACTTC.

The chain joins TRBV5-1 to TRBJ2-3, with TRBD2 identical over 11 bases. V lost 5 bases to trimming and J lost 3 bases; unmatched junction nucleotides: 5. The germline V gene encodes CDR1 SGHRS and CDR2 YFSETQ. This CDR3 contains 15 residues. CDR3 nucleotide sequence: TGCGCCAGCAGATCCCGACTAGCGGGGACAGATACGCAGTATTTT. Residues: CASRSRLAGTDTQYF.

The CDR3 region has the DNA TGTGCCAGCAGTCTCATAGCGGGAGCATTCGATGAGCAGTTCTTC. This encodes CASSLIAGAFDEQFF. The rearrangement uses TRBV27 and TRBJ2-1; 9 nucleotides line up with TRBD2. This CDR3 region has 15 residues. Germline V gives CDR1 MNHEY, CDR2 SMNVEV (reference sequence). With V trimmed by 5 bases and J by 8 bases, 10 bases remained unmatched.

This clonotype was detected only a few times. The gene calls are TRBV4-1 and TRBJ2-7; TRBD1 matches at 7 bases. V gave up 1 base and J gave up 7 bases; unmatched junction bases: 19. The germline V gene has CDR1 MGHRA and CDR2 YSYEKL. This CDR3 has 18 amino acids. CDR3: CASSQGLYRRQGDREQYF. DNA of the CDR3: TGCGCCAGCAGCCAAGGTCTCTATAGGCGACAGGGTGATCGGGAGCAGTACTTC.

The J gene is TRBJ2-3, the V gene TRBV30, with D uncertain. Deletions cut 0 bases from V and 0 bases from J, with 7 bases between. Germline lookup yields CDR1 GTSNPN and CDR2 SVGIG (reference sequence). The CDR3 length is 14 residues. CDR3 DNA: TGTGCCTGGAGTGTTGGACCTAGCACAGATACGCAGTATTTT. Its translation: CAWSVGPSTDTQYF.

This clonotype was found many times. The CDR3 nucleotides are TGTGCCAGCAGCCAAGGCAGAATAGAGACCCAGTACTTC. Its translation: CASSQGRIETQYF. J is TRBJ2-5 and V is TRBV3-1; no firm D call. CDR1 is LGHDT and CDR2 is YNNKEL in the germline V gene (reference sequence). The CDR3 is 13 amino acids. Trimming cost V 1 base and J 4 bases, with 7 bases left between them.

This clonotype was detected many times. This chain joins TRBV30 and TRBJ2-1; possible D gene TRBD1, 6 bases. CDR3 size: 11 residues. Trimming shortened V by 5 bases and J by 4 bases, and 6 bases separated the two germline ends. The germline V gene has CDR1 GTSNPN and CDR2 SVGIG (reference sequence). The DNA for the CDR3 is TGTGCCTGGGGACAGTACAATGAGCAGTTCTTC. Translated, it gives CAWGQYNEQFF. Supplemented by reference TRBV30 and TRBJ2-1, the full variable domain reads SQTIHQWPATLVQPVGSPLSLECTVEGTSNPNLYWYRQAAGRGLQLLFYSVGIGQISSEVPQNLSASRPQDRQFILSSKKLLLSDSGFYLCAWGQYNEQFFGPGTRLTVL.

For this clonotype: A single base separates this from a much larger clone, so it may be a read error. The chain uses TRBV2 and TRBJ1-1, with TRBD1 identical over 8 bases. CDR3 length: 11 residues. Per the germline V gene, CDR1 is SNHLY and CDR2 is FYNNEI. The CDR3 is CVDRADTEASF. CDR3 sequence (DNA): TGTGTGGACAGGGCGGACACTGAAGCTTCCTTT.

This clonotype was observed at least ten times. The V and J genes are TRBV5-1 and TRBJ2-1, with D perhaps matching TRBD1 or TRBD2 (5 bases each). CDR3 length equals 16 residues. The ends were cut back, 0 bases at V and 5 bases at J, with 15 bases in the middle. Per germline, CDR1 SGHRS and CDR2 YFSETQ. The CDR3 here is CASSLASGTKNNEQFF. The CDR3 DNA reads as TGCGCCAGCAGCTTGGCCTCCGGGACGAAAAACAATGAGCAGTTCTTC.

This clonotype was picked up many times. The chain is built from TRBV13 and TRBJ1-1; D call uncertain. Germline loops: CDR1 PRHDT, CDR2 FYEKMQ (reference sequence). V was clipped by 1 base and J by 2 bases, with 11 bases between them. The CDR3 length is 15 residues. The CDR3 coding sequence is TGTGCCAGCAGCTTAGCTAAGGGTCTAAACACTGAAGCTTTCTTT. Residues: CASSLAKGLNTEAFF.

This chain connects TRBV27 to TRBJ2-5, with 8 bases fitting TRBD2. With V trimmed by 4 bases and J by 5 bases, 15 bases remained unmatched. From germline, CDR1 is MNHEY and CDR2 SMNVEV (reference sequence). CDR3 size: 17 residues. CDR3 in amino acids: CASSSPLSAGVRETQYF. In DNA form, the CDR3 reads TGTGCCAGCAGTTCACCCCTATCAGCGGGAGTTCGGGAGACCCAGTACTTC.

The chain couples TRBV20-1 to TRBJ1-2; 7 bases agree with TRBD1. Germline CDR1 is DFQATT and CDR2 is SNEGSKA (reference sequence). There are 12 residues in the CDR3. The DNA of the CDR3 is TGCACAAACAGGGGAAGGACCTATGGCTACACCTTC. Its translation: CTNRGRTYGYTF.

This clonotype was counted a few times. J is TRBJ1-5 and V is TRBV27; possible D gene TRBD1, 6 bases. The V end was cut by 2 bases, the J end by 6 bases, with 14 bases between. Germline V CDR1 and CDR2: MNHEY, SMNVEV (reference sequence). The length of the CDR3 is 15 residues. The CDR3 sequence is CASSLQQDRSQPQHF. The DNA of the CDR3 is TGTGCCAGCAGTTTACAACAGGACAGAAGTCAGCCCCAGCATTTT.

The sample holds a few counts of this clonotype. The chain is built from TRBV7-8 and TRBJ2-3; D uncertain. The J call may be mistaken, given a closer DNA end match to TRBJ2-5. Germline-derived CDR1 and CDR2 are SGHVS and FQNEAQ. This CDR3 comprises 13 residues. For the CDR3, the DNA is TGTGCCAGCAGCCCACCTAGACTAGAGACCCAGTACTTC. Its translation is CASSPPRLETQYF.

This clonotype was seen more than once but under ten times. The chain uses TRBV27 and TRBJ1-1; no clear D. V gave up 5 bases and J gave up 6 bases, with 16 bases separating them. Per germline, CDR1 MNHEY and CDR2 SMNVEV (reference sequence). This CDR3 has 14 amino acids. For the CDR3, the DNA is TGTGCCAGCAGTCCCGACTGGAGGAGCCCTGAAGCTTTCTTT. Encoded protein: CASSPDWRSPEAFF.

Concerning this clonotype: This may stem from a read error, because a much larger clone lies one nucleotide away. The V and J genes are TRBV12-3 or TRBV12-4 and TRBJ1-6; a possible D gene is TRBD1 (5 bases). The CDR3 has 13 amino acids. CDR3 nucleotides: TGTGCCAGCAGCAGGGTGGCTAATTCACCCCCCCACTTT. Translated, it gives CASSRVANSPPHF.

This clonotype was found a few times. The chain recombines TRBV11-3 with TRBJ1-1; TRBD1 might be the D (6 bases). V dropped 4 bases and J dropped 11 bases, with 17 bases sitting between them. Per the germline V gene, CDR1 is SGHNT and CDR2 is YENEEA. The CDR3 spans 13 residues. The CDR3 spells CASSSRRGTGAFF. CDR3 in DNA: TGTGCCAGCAGCTCGAGGAGGGGGACGGGGGCTTTCTTT.

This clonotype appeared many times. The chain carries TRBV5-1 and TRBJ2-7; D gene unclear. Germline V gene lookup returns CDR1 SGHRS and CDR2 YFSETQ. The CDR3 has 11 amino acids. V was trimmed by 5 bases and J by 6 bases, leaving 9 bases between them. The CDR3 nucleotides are TGCGCCAGCAGTGGGCAGAGCGAGCAGTACTTC. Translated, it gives CASSGQSEQYF.

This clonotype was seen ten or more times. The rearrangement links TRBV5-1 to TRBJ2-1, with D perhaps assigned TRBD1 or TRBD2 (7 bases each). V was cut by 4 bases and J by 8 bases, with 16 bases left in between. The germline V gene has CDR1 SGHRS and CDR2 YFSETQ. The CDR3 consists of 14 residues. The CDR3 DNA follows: TGCGCCAGCAGCCCAGGGGGGGCCTGGGATGAGCAGTTCTTC. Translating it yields CASSPGGAWDEQFF.

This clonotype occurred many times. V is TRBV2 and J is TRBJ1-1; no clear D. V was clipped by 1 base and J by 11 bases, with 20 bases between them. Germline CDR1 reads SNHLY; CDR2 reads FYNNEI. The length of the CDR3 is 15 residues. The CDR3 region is CASSEGARTRGEAFF. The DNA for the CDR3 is TGTGCCAGCAGTGAAGGGGCCCGCACCCGCGGGGAGGCTTTCTTT.

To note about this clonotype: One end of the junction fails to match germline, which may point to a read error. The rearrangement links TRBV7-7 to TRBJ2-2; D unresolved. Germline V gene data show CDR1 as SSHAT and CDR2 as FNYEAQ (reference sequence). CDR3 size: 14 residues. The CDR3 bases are TGTGCTAGCAGCTCCGGGCCCATGGCCGGGGAGCTGTTTTTT. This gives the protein CASSSGPMAGELFF.

The CDR3 sequence is CASRLGGVSYNEQFF. Here the CDR3 DNA reads TGTGCCAGCAGGTTAGGGGGTGTCTCCTACAATGAGCAGTTCTTC. The chain joins TRBV6-1 to TRBJ2-1, with D possibly being TRBD1 (6 bases). From germline, CDR1 is MNHNS and CDR2 SASEGT. This CDR3 is 15 amino acids long. V was shortened by 6 bases and J by 0 bases, with 12 bases between the two germline ends.

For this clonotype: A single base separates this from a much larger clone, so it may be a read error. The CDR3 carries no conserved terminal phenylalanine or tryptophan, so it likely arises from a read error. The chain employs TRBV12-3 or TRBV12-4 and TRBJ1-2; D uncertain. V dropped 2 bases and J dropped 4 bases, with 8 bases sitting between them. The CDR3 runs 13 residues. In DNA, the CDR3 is TGTGCCAGCAGTTTAAGGCGGGGCTATGGCTACACCCTC. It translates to CASSLRRGYGYTL.

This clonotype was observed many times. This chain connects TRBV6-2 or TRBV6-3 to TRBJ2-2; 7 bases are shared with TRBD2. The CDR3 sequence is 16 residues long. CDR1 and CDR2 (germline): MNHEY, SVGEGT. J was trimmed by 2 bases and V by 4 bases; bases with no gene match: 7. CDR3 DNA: TGTGCCAGCAGTTCTGCGCTAGCGGTTAACACCGGGGAGCTGTTTTTT. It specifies CASSSALAVNTGELFF.

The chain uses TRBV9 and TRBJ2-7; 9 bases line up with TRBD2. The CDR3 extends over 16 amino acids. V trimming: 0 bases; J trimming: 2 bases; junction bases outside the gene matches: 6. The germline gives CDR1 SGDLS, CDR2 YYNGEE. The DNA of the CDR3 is TGTGCCAGCAGCGTAGACACTAGCGGGCTTCCCTACGAGCAGTACTTC. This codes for CASSVDTSGLPYEQYF.

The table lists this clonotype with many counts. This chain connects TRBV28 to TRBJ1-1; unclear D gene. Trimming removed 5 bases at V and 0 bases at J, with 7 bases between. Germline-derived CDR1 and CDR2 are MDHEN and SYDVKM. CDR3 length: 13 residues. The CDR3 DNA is TGTGCCAGCAGTCCGTATTTGAACACTGAAGCTTTCTTT. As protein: CASSPYLNTEAFF.

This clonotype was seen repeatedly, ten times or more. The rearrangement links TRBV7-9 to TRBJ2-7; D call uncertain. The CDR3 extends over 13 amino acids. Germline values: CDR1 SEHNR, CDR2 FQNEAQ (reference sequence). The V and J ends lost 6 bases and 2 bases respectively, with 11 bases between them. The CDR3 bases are TGTGCCAGCAGTTTGGCCGATACCTACGAGCAGTACTTC. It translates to CASSLADTYEQYF.

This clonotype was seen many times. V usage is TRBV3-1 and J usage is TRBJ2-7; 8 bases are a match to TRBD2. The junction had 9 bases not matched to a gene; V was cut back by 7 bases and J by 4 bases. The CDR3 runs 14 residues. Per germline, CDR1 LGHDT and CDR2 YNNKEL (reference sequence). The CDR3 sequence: CASTTGTSPYEQYF. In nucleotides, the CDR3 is TGTGCCAGCACCACCGGGACTAGTCCTTACGAGCAGTACTTC.